Below are 16 T cell receptor beta chains sequenced from a single sample in a study of cytomegalovirus exposure and HLA in healthy donors. Both 60 Vbeta primers and 13 Jbeta primers went into the PCR. TCRdb keeps only in-frame clones here, not all; method: immunoSEQ multiplex PCR. The sample contains approximately 150,000 clones, around three quarters of which appear only once. Material: PBMCs. The origin of the receptors is a woman aged 40 to 50 in good health and CMV-seronegative.

This clone came up once. The CDR3 spells CASSNRQGGDTQYF. The DNA for the CDR3 is TGTGCCAGCAGCAACCGGCAGGGAGGAGATACGCAGTATTTT. The rearrangement links TRBV21-1 to TRBJ2-3; TRBD2 is taken as the D call from the table, unchecked against the DNA. TRBV21-1 is a pseudogene locus. The CDR3 loop spans 14 amino acids.

This clone has a single count. The rearrangement uses TRBV19 and TRBJ2-3; D possibly corresponds to TRBD2 (5 bases). The CDR3 loop spans 15 amino acids. Germline V gives CDR1 LNHDA, CDR2 SQIVND (reference sequence). Trimming pared 7 bases from V and 1 base from J, leaving 15 bases between. The CDR3 loop reads CASNRDIFRTDTQYF. The CDR3 DNA follows: TGTGCCAGTAATCGGGATATCTTTCGCACAGATACGCAGTATTTT.

The genes are TRBV11-2 and TRBJ2-2; the match to TRBD1 covers 8 bases. Germline trimming cut 5 bases from V and 4 bases from J; bases unmatched to any gene: 6. This CDR3 comprises 15 residues. The V gene's germline CDR1 is SGHAT and CDR2 FQNNGV. The CDR3 region has the DNA TGTGCCAGCAGCCCCAGGGGGCTACGCACCGGGGAGCTGTTTTTT. Its protein product is CASSPRGLRTGELFF.

The chain joins TRBV5-4 to TRBJ2-1; 13 nucleotides line up with TRBD2. Germline CDR1 SGHNT, CDR2 YYREEE (reference sequence). The CDR3 loop spans 18 amino acids. The junction had 7 bases not matched to a gene; V was cut back by 4 bases and J by 0 bases. The CDR3 sequence is CASSGGTSGMSSYNEQFF. The CDR3 bases are TGTGCCAGCAGCGGGGGGACTAGCGGGATGAGCTCCTACAATGAGCAGTTCTTC. Together with reference TRBV5-4 and TRBJ2-1, the CDR3 gives the full variable domain: ETGVTQSPTHLIKTRGQQVTLRCSSQSGHNTVSWYQQALGQGPQFIFQYYREEENGRGNFPPRFSGLQFPNYSSELNVNALELDDSALYLCASSGGTSGMSSYNEQFFGPGTRLTVL.

The CDR3: CASRDGWGLEEKLFF. The DNA of the CDR3 is TGCGCCAGCCGCGATGGATGGGGGCTTGAGGAAAAACTGTTTTTT. This sequence joins TRBV5-1 and TRBJ1-4; possible D gene TRBD1, 6 bases. There are 15 residues in the CDR3. The V and J ends lost 7 bases and 8 bases respectively, with 21 bases between them. Germline CDR1 and CDR2: SGHRS and YFSETQ.

This clone was counted once. This chain links TRBV6-5 with TRBJ1-1; D not certain. CDR3 size: 12 residues. The germline gives CDR1 MNHEY, CDR2 SVGAGI. Trimming took off 6 bases at V and 4 bases at J, with 9 bases between the two ends. This CDR3 reads CASSLRGTEAFF. DNA for the CDR3: TGTGCCAGCAGCCTACGGGGCACTGAAGCTTTCTTT.

The chain carries TRBV5-1 and TRBJ2-5; D may be TRBD2 (5 bases). CDR3 size: 14 residues. The V gene's germline CDR1 is SGHRS and CDR2 YFSETQ. Trimming took off 4 bases at V and 1 base at J, with 11 bases between the two ends. CDR3 DNA sequence: TGCGCCAGCAGCCCGGGATCGACCCAAGAGACCCAGTACTTC. Its protein product is CASSPGSTQETQYF.

This clone was seen just once. The rearrangement joins TRBV29-1 to TRBJ2-7; tentative D call: TRBD2 (6 bases). V was cut by 6 bases and J by 2 bases, with 11 bases left in between. Germline values: CDR1 SQVTM, CDR2 ANQGSEA. The length of the CDR3 is 12 residues. The CDR3 bases are TGCAGCGTGCGGGGCAAAGCCTACGAGCAGTACTTC. This gives the protein CSVRGKAYEQYF.

The CDR3 DNA sequence: TGCGCCAGCAGCCCTGGCGGGGGGATCTACAATGAGCAGTTCTTC. Its translation: CASSPGGGIYNEQFF. The J gene is TRBJ2-1, the V gene TRBV5-1, with 8 nucleotides matching TRBD2. Germline values: CDR1 SGHRS, CDR2 YFSETQ. The CDR3 is 15 amino acids. With V trimmed by 4 bases and J by 3 bases, 6 bases remained unmatched.

The rearrangement joins TRBV29-1 to TRBJ1-1; D not certain. The CDR3 is made up of 14 amino acids. Germline CDR1 reads SQVTM; CDR2 reads ANQGSEA. V was trimmed by 4 bases and J by 8 bases, leaving 20 bases between them. The CDR3 protein is CSVGALSHVIEAFF. For the CDR3, the DNA is TGCAGCGTTGGAGCTCTGAGTCATGTCATAGAAGCTTTCTTT. Using reference TRBV29-1 and TRBJ1-1 for the parts outside the CDR3, the full variable domain is SAVISQKPSRDICQRGTSLTIQCQVDSQVTMMFWYRQQPGQSLTLIATANQGSEATYESGFVIDKFPISRPNLTFSTLTVSNMSPEDSSIYLCSVGALSHVIEAFFGQGTRLTVV.

The rearrangement links TRBV30 to TRBJ1-6; D unclear. This CDR3 is 17 amino acids long. V gave up 0 bases and J gave up 6 bases, with 18 bases separating them. Germline V gene data show CDR1 as GTSNPN and CDR2 as SVGIG (reference sequence). CDR3 loop: CAWSVIKVGVGNSPLHF. DNA of the CDR3: TGTGCCTGGAGTGTAATTAAGGTCGGGGTGGGTAATTCACCCCTCCACTTT.

Written as DNA, the CDR3 is TGTGCCAGCAGCTTTGACAGGAGCTCTGGAAACACCATATATTTT. It translates to CASSFDRSSGNTIYF. The chain has TRBV5-4 and TRBJ1-3, with D possibly being TRBD1 (6 bases). V was cut by 2 bases and J by 0 bases, with 9 bases left in between. Germline assignment: CDR1 SGHNT and CDR2 YYREEE (reference sequence). The CDR3 length is 15 residues.

The chain joins TRBV5-1 to TRBJ2-3, with a possible D match to TRBD2 (7 bases). Trimming removed 1 base at V and 6 bases at J, with 18 bases between. Per germline, CDR1 SGHRS and CDR2 YFSETQ. CDR3 length: 16 amino acids. CDR3 DNA sequence: TGCGCCAGCAGCTTGCTCCGCGGGGGCGCGGACGATACGCAGTATTTT. It yields the protein CASSLLRGGADDTQYF.

The V call is TRBV5-1, the J call TRBJ1-1; 8 nucleotides agree with TRBD1. This CDR3 region has 17 residues. V lost 0 bases, J lost 0 bases, and 7 bases stayed unmatched. The germline V gene encodes CDR1 SGHRS and CDR2 YFSETQ. This CDR3 is CASSLGQGANMNTEAFF. In DNA, the CDR3 is TGCGCCAGCAGCTTGGGGCAGGGGGCGAACATGAACACTGAAGCTTTCTTT.

V is TRBV19 and J is TRBJ1-1; D remains ambiguous. Deletions cut 3 bases from V and 5 bases from J, with 10 bases between. Germline CDR1 is LNHDA and CDR2 is SQIVND (reference sequence). The CDR3 totals 13 residues. The CDR3 region is CASSMSGGTEAFF. In DNA, the CDR3 is TGTGCCAGTAGTATGAGTGGAGGGACTGAAGCTTTCTTT.

The chain recombines TRBV7-9 with TRBJ1-2; weak D call: TRBD1 (5 bases). The CDR3 covers 12 residues. From germline, CDR1 is SEHNR and CDR2 FQNEAQ (reference sequence). The CDR3 sequence: CSTAGVLEGYTF. For the CDR3, the DNA is TGTTCCACCGCGGGGGTACTCGAGGGCTACACCTTC.